These 27 T cell receptor beta chains share one sample of origin, sequenced in a study of blood T cell repertoires in COVID-19. The table came from immunoSEQ multiplex PCR; TCRdb's copy has only in-frame clones and leaves some out. The sample records about 200,000 clones, 80% to 90% being singletons. Sequenced sample: peripheral blood. These receptors all stem from a man between 60 and 70 years old with acute or convalescent COVID-19.

The chain links TRBV19 to TRBJ1-1; tentative D call: TRBD1 (5 bases). Germline values: CDR1 LNHDA, CDR2 SQIVND (reference sequence). V shed 4 bases and J shed 0 bases, with 15 bases lying between them. The CDR3 sequence is 16 residues long. CDR3 region: CASSTTRQSMNTEAFF. The CDR3 DNA reads as TGTGCCAGTAGTACCACCAGACAGAGCATGAACACTGAAGCTTTCTTT.

The chain joins TRBV6-5 to TRBJ1-1, with D unclear. Germline V gene sequence: CDR1 MNHEY, CDR2 SVGAGI. V gave up 7 bases and J gave up 1 base, with 13 bases separating them. CDR3 length: 14 amino acids. The CDR3 region is CASKPTARNTEAFF. The DNA of the CDR3 is TGTGCCAGCAAACCCACCGCGCGGAACACTGAAGCTTTCTTT.

This clone was seen repeatedly, ten times or more. DNA of the CDR3: TGTGCCAGCAGGCCCGGGACAGGGGGCAATCAGCCCCAGCATTTT. Its translation is CASRPGTGGNQPQHF. V gene TRBV28 combines with J gene TRBJ1-5; 10 positions match TRBD1. V shed 6 bases, J shed 2 bases, and the junction held 4 bases outside the gene matches. CDR1 is MDHEN and CDR2 is SYDVKM in the germline V gene. CDR3 length equals 15 residues. The full variable domain, rest sourced from reference TRBV28 and TRBJ1-5, is DVKVTQSSRYLVKRTGEKVFLECVQDMDHENMFWYRQDPGLGLRLIYFSYDVKMKEKGDIPEGYSVSREKKERFSLILESASTNQTSMYLCASRPGTGGNQPQHFGDGTRLSIL.

The chain combines TRBV6-6 with TRBJ1-5, with 9 bases aligning to TRBD1. The CDR3 extends over 15 amino acids. Germline V gene lookup returns CDR1 MNHNY and CDR2 SVGAGI (reference sequence). V lost 5 bases, J lost 4 bases, and 6 bases stayed unmatched. CDR3 DNA sequence: TGTGCCAGCAGTCCCGGGACAGGGCAAAATCAGCCCCAGCATTTT. It is translated as CASSPGTGQNQPQHF.

The DNA for the CDR3 is TGCGCCAGCAGAGATAGCGGGAGTTTTTCCGGGGAGCTGTTTTTT. As protein: CASRDSGSFSGELFF. The genes are TRBV4-3 and TRBJ2-2; 9 positions agree with TRBD2. The CDR3 is 15 amino acids. Germline CDR1 LGHNA, CDR2 YSLEER. V lost 6 bases, J lost 6 bases, and 8 bases stayed unmatched.

V gene TRBV7-8 combines with J gene TRBJ1-1, with 7 bases fitting TRBD1. Germline assignment: CDR1 SGHVS and CDR2 FQNEAQ. The CDR3 length is 16 residues. With 1 base clipped from V and 0 bases from J, the junction kept 5 bases outside the gene matches. Here the CDR3 DNA reads TGTGCCAGCAGCTTAGTGACAGGGCCAATGAACACTGAAGCTTTCTTT. Encoded protein: CASSLVTGPMNTEAFF.

The V call is TRBV7-9, the J call TRBJ1-2; D may be TRBD1 (5 bases). With 1 base removed from V and 4 bases from J, the gap between germline ends came to 13 bases. CDR1 SEHNR and CDR2 FQNEAQ come from the germline V gene (reference sequence). CDR3 length equals 15 residues. In DNA form, the CDR3 reads TGTGCCAGCAGCTTAGAAGTCAGGGTCGCCTATGGCTACACCTTC. Residues: CASSLEVRVAYGYTF.

The V call is TRBV3-1 (or the pseudogene TRBV3-2), the J call TRBJ2-1, with 9 bases lining up with TRBD2. This CDR3 contains 17 residues. Trimming cost V 5 bases and J 2 bases; bases outside gene matches: 10. Germline assignment: CDR1 LGHDT and CDR2 YNNKEL (reference sequence). The CDR3 loop reads CASSFHSGRITYNEQFF. The CDR3 bases are TGTGCCAGCAGCTTTCATAGCGGGAGAATCACCTACAATGAGCAGTTCTTC.

In this sample, this clone turned up once. The rearrangement joins TRBV3-1 (or the pseudogene TRBV3-2) to TRBJ1-2; D remains ambiguous. CDR1 and CDR2 (germline): LGHDT, YNNKEL (reference sequence). This CDR3 has 15 amino acids. With 4 bases removed from V and 6 bases from J, the gap between germline ends came to 18 bases. CDR3 protein: CASSPRGWSEDGYTF. The CDR3 DNA is TGTGCCAGCAGCCCCCGGGGATGGAGTGAGGATGGCTACACCTTC.

The chain is built from TRBV2 and TRBJ2-5; perhaps TRBD2 as D (6 bases). V lost 8 bases and J lost 4, with 11 bases in between. Germline V gene sequence: CDR1 SNHLY, CDR2 FYNNEI. This CDR3 has 12 residues. The CDR3 coding sequence is TGTGCCAGCCCTCTTAGCGGAGAGACCCAGTACTTC. It is translated as CASPLSGETQYF. Full variable domain (missing parts from reference TRBV2 and TRBJ2-5): EPEVTQTPSHQVTQMGQEVILRCVPISNHLYFYWYRQILGQKVEFLVSFYNNEISEKSEIFDDQFSVERPDGSNFTLKIRSTKLEDSAMYFCASPLSGETQYFGPGTRLLVL.

J is TRBJ2-3 and V is TRBV5-1; 8 nucleotides align to TRBD1. This CDR3 has 16 amino acids. After removal of 4 bases from V and 2 bases from J, the junction contained 9 bases not matched to a gene. Germline CDR1 reads SGHRS; CDR2 reads YFSETQ. CDR3 in DNA: TGCGCCAGCAGCACCGGGGGACAGGTTAACACAGATACGCAGTATTTT. As protein: CASSTGGQVNTDTQYF. The whole variable domain, filled in from reference TRBV5-1 and TRBJ2-3, reads KAGVTQTPRYLIKTRGQQVTLSCSPISGHRSVSWYQQTPGQGLQFLFEYFSETQRNKGNFPGRFSGRQFSNSRSEMNVSTLELGDSALYLCASSTGGQVNTDTQYFGPGTRLTVL.

On this clone: One end of the junction varies from germline; a read error may be responsible. This rearrangement joins TRBV28 to TRBJ1-4, with 7 bases matching TRBD1. The germline V gene encodes CDR1 MDHEN and CDR2 SYDVKM. The CDR3 is 14 amino acids. This CDR3 is CASSSGTALGKLGF. The CDR3 DNA is TGTGCCAGCAGTTCCGGGACAGCCCTCGGGAAACTGGGATTT.

A single count supports this clone. The chain combines TRBV19 with TRBJ1-6; TRBD1 agrees at 10 bases. Germline V CDR1 and CDR2: LNHDA, SQIVND (reference sequence). The V gene end was trimmed by 7 bases and the J gene end by 6 bases; junction bases not matched to a gene: 9. The CDR3 totals 16 residues. CDR3 sequence reads: CASTATGDRGNSPLHF. The CDR3 region has the DNA TGTGCCAGTACCGCGACAGGGGACAGGGGTAATTCACCCCTCCACTTT.

The sample holds a few counts of this clone. This rearrangement joins TRBV19 to TRBJ2-7; no definite D call. The length of the CDR3 is 15 residues. Between the trimmed V and J ends, which lost 7 bases and 6 bases, there was a span of 22 bases. Germline CDR1 is LNHDA and CDR2 is SQIVND (reference sequence). The CDR3 protein is CASTNPGGRLSEQYF. The DNA for the CDR3 is TGTGCCAGTACCAACCCGGGTGGTAGACTTTCCGAGCAGTACTTC.

The chain combines TRBV7-6 with TRBJ2-1; possibly TRBD1 for D (6 bases). This CDR3 has 18 amino acids. V was cut by 1 base and J by 0 bases, with 16 bases left in between. CDR1 is SGHVS and CDR2 is FNYEAQ in the germline V gene. CDR3 residues: CASSLEAGAASSYNEQFF. The DNA for the CDR3 is TGTGCCAGCAGCTTAGAGGCAGGGGCGGCTTCCTCCTACAATGAGCAGTTCTTC.

The V gene is TRBV3-1 (or the pseudogene TRBV3-2), the J gene TRBJ2-7; 9 bases agree with TRBD2. Germline V gene lookup returns CDR1 LGHDT and CDR2 YNNKEL (reference sequence). V lost 0 bases to trimming and J lost 6 bases; unmatched junction nucleotides: 9. The CDR3 loop spans 16 amino acids. Here the CDR3 reads CASSQETSGRSGEQYF. The CDR3 DNA follows: TGTGCCAGCAGCCAAGAGACCAGCGGGAGGTCGGGCGAGCAGTACTTC.

In its sample, this clone was seen once. The chain has TRBV5-1 and TRBJ2-2; D remains ambiguous. Germline CDR1 and CDR2: SGHRS and YFSETQ. This CDR3 is 14 amino acids long. V lost 0 bases to trimming and J lost 4 bases, with 7 bases between them. CDR3 coding DNA: TGCGCCAGCAGCTTGGGGGCGAGCACCGGGGAGCTGTTTTTT. This sequence encodes CASSLGASTGELFF.

V and J are TRBV7-3 and TRBJ1-6; 9 nucleotides align to TRBD1. The V and J ends lost 4 bases and 10 bases, in that order; junction bases with no gene match: 5. Germline V gene lookup returns CDR1 SGHTA and CDR2 FQGTGA. This CDR3 has 14 residues. The chain's CDR3 is CASSWGTGSSPLHF. For the CDR3, the DNA is TGTGCCAGCAGCTGGGGGACAGGGTCCTCACCCCTCCACTTT.

The gene calls are TRBV6-2 or TRBV6-3 and TRBJ2-1; 9 nucleotides line up with TRBD2. J gave up 6 bases and V 5 bases, and 5 bases lay outside the gene matches. Germline CDR1 reads MNHEY; CDR2 reads SVGEGT. The CDR3 has 14 residues. The CDR3 bases are TGTGCCAGCAGTAGTAGCGGGAGACCCAATGAGCAGTTCTTC. This gives the protein CASSSSGRPNEQFF.

The gene calls are TRBV6-5 and TRBJ2-1; TRBD2 aligns across 11 bases. V lost 6 bases to trimming and J lost 7 bases; unmatched junction nucleotides: 5. The CDR3 covers 14 residues. Germline-derived CDR1 and CDR2 are MNHEY and SVGAGI. CDR3 sequence (DNA): TGTGCCAGCAGGATAGCGGGAGGGAGGAATGAGCAGTTCTTC. The encoded protein is CASRIAGGRNEQFF.

This chain uses TRBV5-6 with TRBJ2-7; the match to TRBD2 covers 13 bases. The CDR3 is made up of 16 amino acids. Germline-derived CDR1 and CDR2 are SGHDT and YYEEEE. V lost 0 bases and J lost 5; bases outside the gene matches: 5. The CDR3 region has the DNA TGTGCCAGCAGCTTGGCCCGGACTAGCGGGAGACACGAGCAGTACTTC. Translating it yields CASSLARTSGRHEQYF. Variable domain in full (rest from reference TRBV5-6 and TRBJ2-7): DAGVTQSPTHLIKTRGQQVTLRCSPKSGHDTVSWYQQALGQGPQFIFQYYEEEERQRGNFPDRFSGHQFPNYSSELNVNALLLGDSALYLCASSLARTSGRHEQYFGPGTRLTVT.

Turning to this clone: A junction end diverges from the germline sequence, so it may reflect a read error. The chain carries TRBV7-2 and TRBJ1-3; tentatively, D is TRBD1 (6 bases). This CDR3 region has 14 residues. Germline loops: CDR1 SGHTA, CDR2 FQGNSA. CDR3 in amino acids: CASTSGHIGNAIYF. Here the CDR3 DNA reads TGTGCCAGCACCTCGGGACATATAGGAAACGCCATATATTTT.

The chain employs TRBV9 and TRBJ2-1; 7 bases map to TRBD2. Germline V gene data show CDR1 as SGDLS and CDR2 as YYNGEE. The CDR3 extends over 12 amino acids. The trim removed 5 bases at V and 10 bases at J, leaving 6 bases unmatched. CDR3 in DNA: TGTGCCAGCAGTTTTGACGGGAGGGAGCAGTTCTTC. This codes for CASSFDGREQFF.

The J gene is TRBJ2-3, the V gene TRBV7-2; 8 positions match TRBD2. This CDR3 region has 15 residues. Germline lookup yields CDR1 SGHTA and CDR2 FQGNSA. The V segment lost 1 base and the J segment 4 bases; nucleotides outside the gene matches: 4. The CDR3 DNA reads TGTGCCAGCAGCTTAGTCGGGAGGGCCCCAGATACGCAGTATTTT. Amino acid sequence: CASSLVGRAPDTQYF.

The J gene is TRBJ2-2, the V gene TRBV10-3; weak D call: TRBD2 (6 bases). CDR3 length: 16 residues. V was clipped by 6 bases and J by 7 bases, with 21 bases between them. Germline CDR1 ENHRY, CDR2 SYGVKD. The CDR3 sequence: CAISMSPGVQGGELFF. In DNA, the CDR3 is TGTGCCATCAGCATGAGCCCGGGGGTCCAGGGCGGGGAGCTGTTTTTT.

This clone has more than one count but fewer than ten. This chain joins TRBV3-1 (or the pseudogene TRBV3-2) and TRBJ1-4, with 10 bases fitting TRBD1. V was pared by 6 bases and J by 1 base, with 5 bases of the junction left unmatched. Germline-derived CDR1 and CDR2 are LGHDT and YNNKEL (reference sequence). There are 16 residues in the CDR3. CDR3 region: CASRPDRGLTNEKLFF. The CDR3 nucleotides are TGTGCCAGCAGACCGGACAGGGGGTTAACTAATGAAAAACTGTTTTTT.

This clone was counted a few times. The V call is TRBV20-1, the J call TRBJ1-6; 7 bases line up with TRBD1. The CDR3 extends over 14 amino acids. Germline V lookup: CDR1 DFQATT, CDR2 SNEGSKA (reference sequence). V was clipped by 3 bases and J by 8 bases; unmatched bases: 7. The CDR3: CSASSGTVHSPLHF. DNA of the CDR3: TGCAGTGCTAGTTCCGGGACAGTTCATTCACCCCTCCACTTT.